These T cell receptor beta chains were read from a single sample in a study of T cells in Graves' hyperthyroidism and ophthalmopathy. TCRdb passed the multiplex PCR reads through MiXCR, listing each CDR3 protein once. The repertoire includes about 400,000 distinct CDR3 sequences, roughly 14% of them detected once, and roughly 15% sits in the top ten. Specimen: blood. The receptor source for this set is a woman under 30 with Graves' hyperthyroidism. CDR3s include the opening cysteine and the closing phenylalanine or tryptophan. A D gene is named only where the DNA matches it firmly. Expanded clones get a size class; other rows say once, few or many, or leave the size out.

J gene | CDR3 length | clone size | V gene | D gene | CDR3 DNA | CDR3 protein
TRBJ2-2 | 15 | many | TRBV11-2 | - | TGTGCCAGCAGCTTACCCCGTGCGGGGACCGGGGAGCTGTTTTTT | CASSLPRAGTGELFF
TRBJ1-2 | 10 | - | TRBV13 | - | TGTGCCAGCAGCGTTAGTGGCTACACCTTC | CASSVSGYTF
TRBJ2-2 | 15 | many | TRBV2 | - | TGTGCCAGCAGTGAGGCAGGGGGGGGCACCGGGGAGCTGTTTTTT | CASSEAGGGTGELFF
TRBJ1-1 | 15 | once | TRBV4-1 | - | TGCGCCAGCAGCCCCCCGATGAGAGATGACACTGAAGCTTTCTTT | CASSPPMRDDTEAFF
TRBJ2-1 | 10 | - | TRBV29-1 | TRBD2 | TGCAGCTTCGGGGGGAATGAGCAGTTCTTC | CSFGGNEQFF
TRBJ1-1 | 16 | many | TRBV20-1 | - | TGCAGTGCCCCCCTATGGATTACCGGGATGAACACTGAAGCTTTCTTT | CSAPLWITGMNTEAFF
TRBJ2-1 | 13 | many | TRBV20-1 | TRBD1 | TGCAGTGCTCGGACAGGATCATACAATGAGCAGTTCTTC | CSARTGSYNEQFF
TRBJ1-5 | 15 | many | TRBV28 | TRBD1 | TGTGCCAGCAGTGAAACACAGGGGTCCGATCAGCCCCAGCATTTT | CASSETQGSDQPQHF
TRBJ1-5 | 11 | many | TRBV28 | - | TGTGCCAGCACCGTAACAGGGCCCCAGCATTTT | CASTVTGPQHF
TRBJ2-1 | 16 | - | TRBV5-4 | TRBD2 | TGTGCCAGCAGCCCAGACACCGGGACTACGTACAATGAGCAGTTCTTC | CASSPDTGTTYNEQFF
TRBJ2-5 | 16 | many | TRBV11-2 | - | TGTGCCAGCACCAGACGGGGCGTCCTGTACCAAGAGACCCAGTACTTC | CASTRRGVLYQETQYF
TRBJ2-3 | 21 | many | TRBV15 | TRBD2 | TGTGCCACCAGCAGAGATCTTGAGCTAGCGGGAGGGCCTTTTAGCACAGATACGCAGTATTTT | CATSRDLELAGGPFSTDTQYF
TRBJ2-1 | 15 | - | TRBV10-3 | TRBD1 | TGTGCCAGCAGAAGGACAGGAATCGCCTACAATGAGCAGTTCTTC | CASRRTGIAYNEQFF
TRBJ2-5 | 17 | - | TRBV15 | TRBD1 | TGTGCCACCAGCAGAGCCGCCAGGACAGGGAGTCGAAAGACCCAGTACTTC | CATSRAARTGSRKTQYF
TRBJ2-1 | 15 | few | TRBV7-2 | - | TGTGCCAGCAGCTTAGCCCCGAGCTCCTACAATGAGCAGTCCTTC | CASSLAPSSYNEQSF
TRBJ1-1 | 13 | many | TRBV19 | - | TGTGCCAGTAGTATTGGCATGAACACTGAAGCTTTCTTT | CASSIGMNTEAFF
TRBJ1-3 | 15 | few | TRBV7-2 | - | TGTGCCAGCAGGAACGACGGGTTCTCTGGAAACACCATATATTTT | CASRNDGFSGNTIYF
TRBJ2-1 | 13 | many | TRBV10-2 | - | TGCGCCAGCAGGCTAGGGGTCTACAATGAGCAGTTCTTC | CASRLGVYNEQFF
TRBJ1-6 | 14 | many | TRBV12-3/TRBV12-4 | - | TGTGCCAGCAGTCTGACAGAATATAATTCACCCCTCCACTTT | CASSLTEYNSPLHF
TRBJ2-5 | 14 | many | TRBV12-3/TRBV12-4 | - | TGTGCCAGCAGTCCAAGGACAGACCAAGAGACCCAGTACTTC | CASSPRTDQETQYF
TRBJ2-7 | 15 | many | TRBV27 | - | TGTGCCAGCAGTTTCACCGGGACGGGCTCCTACGAGCAGTACTTC | CASSFTGTGSYEQYF
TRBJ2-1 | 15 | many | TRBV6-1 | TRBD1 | TGTGCCAGCAGGAGGACAGGGAGCTCCTACAATGAGCAGTTCTTC | CASRRTGSSYNEQFF
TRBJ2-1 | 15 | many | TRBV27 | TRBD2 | TGTGCCAGCAGAAGACCGGGACTAAGCTACAATGAGCAGTTCTTC | CASRRPGLSYNEQFF
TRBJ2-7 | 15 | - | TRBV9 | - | TGTGCCAGCAGCGTAGGCGGGTGGAGCTCCTACGAGCAGTACTTC | CASSVGGWSSYEQYF
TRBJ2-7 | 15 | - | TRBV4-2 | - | TGTGCCAGCAGCCAAGCAAGCGGGCAGACCTACGAGCAGTACTTC | CASSQASGQTYEQYF
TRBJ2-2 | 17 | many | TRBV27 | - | TGTGCCAGCAGTCGGCGACAGGTACTAACGAACACCGGGGAGCTGTTTTTT | CASSRRQVLTNTGELFF